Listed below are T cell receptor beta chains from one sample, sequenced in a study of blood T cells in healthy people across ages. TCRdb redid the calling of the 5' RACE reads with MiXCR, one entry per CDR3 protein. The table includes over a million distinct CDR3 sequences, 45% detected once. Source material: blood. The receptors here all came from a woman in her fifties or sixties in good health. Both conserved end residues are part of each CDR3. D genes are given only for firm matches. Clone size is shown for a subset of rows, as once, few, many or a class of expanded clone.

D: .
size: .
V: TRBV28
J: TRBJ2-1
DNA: TGTGCCAGCAGTTTTAGGCTCGTAGGGGCATCGGCCAATGAGCAGTTCTTC
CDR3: CASSFRLVGASANEQFF

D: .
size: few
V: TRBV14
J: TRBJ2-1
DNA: TGTGCCAGCAGCCAAAGCCTAGTTCGCAATGAGCAGTTCTTC
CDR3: CASSQSLVRNEQFF

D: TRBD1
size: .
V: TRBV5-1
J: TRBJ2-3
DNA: TGCGCCAGCAGATGGAACGCCGGGACAGGCACAGATACGCAGTATTTT
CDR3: CASRWNAGTGTDTQYF

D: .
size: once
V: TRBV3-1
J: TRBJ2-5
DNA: TGTGCCAGCAGCCACTTCCCGACAGGGACTCAAGGGGAGACCCAGTACTTC
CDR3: CASSHFPTGTQGETQYF

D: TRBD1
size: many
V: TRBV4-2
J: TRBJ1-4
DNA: TGTGCCAGCCGACCTCGGACCGGGACAGGGGGAGAAAAACTGTTTTTT
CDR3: CASRPRTGTGGEKLFF

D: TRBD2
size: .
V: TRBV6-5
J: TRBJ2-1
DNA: TGTTCCAGCAGTTACATCCAATTGGCTAGCGGGAGATTGAATGAGCAGTTCTTC
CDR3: CSSSYIQLASGRLNEQFF

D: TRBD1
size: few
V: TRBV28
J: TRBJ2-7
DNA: TGTGCCAGCAGTCCTGACAGGGTGCTGGAGCAGTACTTC
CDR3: CASSPDRVLEQYF

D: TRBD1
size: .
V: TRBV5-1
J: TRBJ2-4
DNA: TGCGCCAGCAGCCAAAAAGACAGGGGGGCAAACATTCAGTACTTC
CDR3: CASSQKDRGANIQYF

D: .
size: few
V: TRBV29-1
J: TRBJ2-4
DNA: TGCAGCGCTCAGGGGTTAGGCATTCAGTACTTC
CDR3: CSAQGLGIQYF

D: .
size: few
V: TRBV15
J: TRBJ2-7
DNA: TGTGCCACCAGCAGAGATACCCTGTACGAGCAGTACTTC
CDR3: CATSRDTLYEQYF

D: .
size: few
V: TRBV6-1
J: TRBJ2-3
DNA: TGTGCCACCAAAATAAGGTCGGGGGATACGCAGTATTTT
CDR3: CATKIRSGDTQYF

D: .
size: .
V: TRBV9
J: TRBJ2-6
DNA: TGTGCCAGCAGCAGGGACCCCTCTGGGGCCAACGTCCTGACTTTC
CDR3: CASSRDPSGANVLTF

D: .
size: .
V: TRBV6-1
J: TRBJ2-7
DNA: TGTGCCAGCTGGGGTACCGATTCCTACGAGCAGTACTTC
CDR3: CASWGTDSYEQYF

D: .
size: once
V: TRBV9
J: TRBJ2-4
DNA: TGTGCCAGCAGCGTCGCTAGCGACTTAGCCAAAAACATTCAGTACTTC
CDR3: CASSVASDLAKNIQYF

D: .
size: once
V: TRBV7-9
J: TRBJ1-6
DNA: TGTGCCAGCAGCTCGCAGGGACTACCTTATAACCCCTTGGAATCACCCCTCCACTTT
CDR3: CASSSQGLPYNPLESPLHF

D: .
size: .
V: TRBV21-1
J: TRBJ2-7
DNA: TGTGCCAGCAGCAAAGTCAGCGTTAGGGACAGGGGCTACGAGCAGTACTTC
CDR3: CASSKVSVRDRGYEQYF

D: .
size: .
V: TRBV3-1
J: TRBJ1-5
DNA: TGTGCCAGCAGCCAGGGCATGAGAAATCAGCCCCAGCATTTT
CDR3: CASSQGMRNQPQHF

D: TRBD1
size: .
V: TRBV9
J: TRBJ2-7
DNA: TGTGCCAGCAGCGTAGACCCCGGGACAGGAGTATACGAGCAGTACTTC
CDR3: CASSVDPGTGVYEQYF

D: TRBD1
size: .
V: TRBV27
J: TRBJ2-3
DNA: TGTGCCAGCAGCGAACAGGGGCTGAGGGTCACAGATACGCAGTATTTT
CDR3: CASSEQGLRVTDTQYF

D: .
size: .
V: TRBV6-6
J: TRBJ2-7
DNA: TGTGCCAGCAGTTACCGAAGCGTGGGCCTCGTTGAGGAGCAGTACTTC
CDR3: CASSYRSVGLVEEQYF

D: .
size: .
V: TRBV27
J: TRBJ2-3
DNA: TGTGCCAGCAGTTTCCTGGGGTCCACTAGCACAGATACGCAGTATTTT
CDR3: CASSFLGSTSTDTQYF

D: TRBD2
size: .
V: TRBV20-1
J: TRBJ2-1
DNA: TGCAGTGCTAGGGCCGCTAGCGGGAGGGCCCCGAGCTCCTACAATGAGCAGTTCTTC
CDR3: CSARAASGRAPSSYNEQFF

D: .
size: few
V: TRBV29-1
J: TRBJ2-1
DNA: TGCAGCGTTGAAGGGGATATGGGTAGTGAGCAGTTCTTC
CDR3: CSVEGDMGSEQFF

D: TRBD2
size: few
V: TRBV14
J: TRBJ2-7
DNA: TGTGCCAGCAGTCGACCGGGACTAAACTACGAGCAGTACTTC
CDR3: CASSRPGLNYEQYF

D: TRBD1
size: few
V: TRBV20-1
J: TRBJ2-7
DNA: TGCAGTGCTATAGACAGGGGAAGGGGCGAGCAGTACTTC
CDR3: CSAIDRGRGEQYF

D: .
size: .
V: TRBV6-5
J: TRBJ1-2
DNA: TGTGCCAGCAGAATATCTTGGAACTATGGCTACACCTTC
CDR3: CASRISWNYGYTF

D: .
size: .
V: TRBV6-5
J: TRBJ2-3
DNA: TGTGCCAGCAGCCGCATGGGGGTAGGAACAGATACGCAGTATTTT
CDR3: CASSRMGVGTDTQYF

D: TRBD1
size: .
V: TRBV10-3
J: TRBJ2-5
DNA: TGTGCCAGCAAAGCAGGACAGGCGGAGGAGACCCAGTACTTC
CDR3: CASKAGQAEETQYF

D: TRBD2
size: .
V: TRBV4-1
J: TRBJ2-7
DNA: TGCGCCAGCAGCCAAGATATCCCTAGCGGGAGGGCCGGTTTACCCCCCTACGAGCAGTACTTC
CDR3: CASSQDIPSGRAGLPPYEQYF

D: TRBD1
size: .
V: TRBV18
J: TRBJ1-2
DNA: TGTGCCAGCTCACGAGGGGGCGCAAATGGCTACACCTTC
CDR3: CASSRGGANGYTF

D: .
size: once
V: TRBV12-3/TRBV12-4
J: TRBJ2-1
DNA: TGTGCCAGCACCTGGAACACAGCAAATGAGCAGTTCTTC
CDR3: CASTWNTANEQFF

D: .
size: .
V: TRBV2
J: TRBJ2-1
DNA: TGTGCCAGCAACCAGGGGAACGCCTACAATGAGCAGTTCTTC
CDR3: CASNQGNAYNEQFF

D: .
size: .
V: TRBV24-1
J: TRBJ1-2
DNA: TGTGCCACCAGTGTCTCCGAGTATGGCTACACCTTC
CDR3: CATSVSEYGYTF

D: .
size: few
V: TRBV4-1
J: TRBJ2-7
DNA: TGCGCCAGCAGCCAAGGGCTAATCACCTACGAGCAGTACTTC
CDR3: CASSQGLITYEQYF

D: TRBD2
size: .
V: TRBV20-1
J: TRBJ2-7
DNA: TGCAGTGCTAGAGAGGGGACTAGCGCCTACGAGCAGTACTTC
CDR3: CSAREGTSAYEQYF

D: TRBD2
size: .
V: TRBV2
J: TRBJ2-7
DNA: TGTGCCAGCAGGCGAGGCGGGGGTGGCTCCTACGAGCAGTACTTC
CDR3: CASRRGGGGSYEQYF

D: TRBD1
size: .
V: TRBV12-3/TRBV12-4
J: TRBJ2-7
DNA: TGTGCCAGCAGGTTGAGACAGGGGTCCTACGAGCAGTACTTC
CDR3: CASRLRQGSYEQYF

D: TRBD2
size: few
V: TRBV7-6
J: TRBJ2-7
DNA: TGTGCCAGCAGCTCACCCGGGAGGGTGTACGAGCAGTACTTC
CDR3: CASSSPGRVYEQYF

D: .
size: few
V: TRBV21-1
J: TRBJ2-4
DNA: TGTGCCATCCCGACTCGGGGTGACGCCAAAAACATTCAGTACTTC
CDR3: CAIPTRGDAKNIQYF

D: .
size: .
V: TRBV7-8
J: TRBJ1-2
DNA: TGTGCCAGCAGCTCCGGCCCTTTTAGGGGCTATGGCTACACCTTC
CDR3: CASSSGPFRGYGYTF

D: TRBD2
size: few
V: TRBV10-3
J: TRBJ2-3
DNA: TGTGCCATCAGTGAGTCTTGGAAAAGCGGGAGCGTCTCCAGCACAGATACGCAGTATTTT
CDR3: CAISESWKSGSVSSTDTQYF

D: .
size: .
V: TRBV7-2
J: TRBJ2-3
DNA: TGTGCCAGCAGATTTACAGGGTGGGCAGATACGCAGTATTTT
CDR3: CASRFTGWADTQYF

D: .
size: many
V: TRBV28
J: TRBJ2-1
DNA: TGTGCCAGCAGTTTGGGGCTAGGGAATGAGCAGTTCTTC
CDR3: CASSLGLGNEQFF

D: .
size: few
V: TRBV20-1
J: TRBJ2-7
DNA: TGCAGTGTCTCGACAGGGAGGACCTACGAGCAGTACTTC
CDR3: CSVSTGRTYEQYF

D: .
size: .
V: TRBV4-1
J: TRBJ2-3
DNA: TGCGCCAGCAGCCATCCAGGGAGCACAGATACGCAGTATTTT
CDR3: CASSHPGSTDTQYF

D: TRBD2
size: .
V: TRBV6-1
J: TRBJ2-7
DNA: TGTGCCAGCGCAGCTAGCGGGACCTCCTACGAGCAGTACTTC
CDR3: CASAASGTSYEQYF

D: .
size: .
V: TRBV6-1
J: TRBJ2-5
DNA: TGTGCCAGCAGATCAGGGAAGACCCAGTACTTC
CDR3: CASRSGKTQYF

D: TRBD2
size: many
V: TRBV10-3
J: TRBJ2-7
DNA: TGTGCCATCACCCGGGGGAGGACTAGCGGGAAAGTCTACGAGCAGTACTTC
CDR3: CAITRGRTSGKVYEQYF

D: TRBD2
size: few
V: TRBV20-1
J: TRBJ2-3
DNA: TGCAGTGCTAGTTTCTTGGCTAGCGGGAGCTCAGATACGCAGTATTTT
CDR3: CSASFLASGSSDTQYF

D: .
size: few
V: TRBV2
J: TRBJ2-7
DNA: TGTGCCAGCAGTGAACTTCGCAGCGGGCTTAGCGAGCAGTACTTC
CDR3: CASSELRSGLSEQYF

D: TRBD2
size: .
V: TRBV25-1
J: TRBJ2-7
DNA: TGTGCCAGCAGTGAATATACCCCCTCGAGAGCGGGAGATGAGGTCGAGCAGTACTTC
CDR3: CASSEYTPSRAGDEVEQYF

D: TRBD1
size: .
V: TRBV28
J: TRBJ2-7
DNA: TGTGCCAGCAGGACACAGGGGATCCCACTCTACGAGCAGTACTTC
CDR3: CASRTQGIPLYEQYF